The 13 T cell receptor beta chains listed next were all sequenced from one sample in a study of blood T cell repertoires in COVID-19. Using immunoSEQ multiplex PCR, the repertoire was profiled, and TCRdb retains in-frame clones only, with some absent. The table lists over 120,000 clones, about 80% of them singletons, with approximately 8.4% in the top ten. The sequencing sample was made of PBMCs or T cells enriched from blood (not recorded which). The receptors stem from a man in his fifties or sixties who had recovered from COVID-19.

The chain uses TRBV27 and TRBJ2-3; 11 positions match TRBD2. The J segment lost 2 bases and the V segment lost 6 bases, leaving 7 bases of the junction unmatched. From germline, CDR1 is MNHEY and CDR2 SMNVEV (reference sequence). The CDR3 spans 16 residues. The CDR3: CASRLLAGGPTDTQYF. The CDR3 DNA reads TGTGCCAGCAGGCTCTTAGCGGGGGGGCCCACAGATACGCAGTATTTT.

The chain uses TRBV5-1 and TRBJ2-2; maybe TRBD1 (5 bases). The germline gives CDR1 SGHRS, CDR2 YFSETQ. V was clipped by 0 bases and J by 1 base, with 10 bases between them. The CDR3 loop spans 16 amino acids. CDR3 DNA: TGCGCCAGCAGCTTGGTAGGGGCATGGAACACCGGGGAGCTGTTTTTT. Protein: CASSLVGAWNTGELFF.

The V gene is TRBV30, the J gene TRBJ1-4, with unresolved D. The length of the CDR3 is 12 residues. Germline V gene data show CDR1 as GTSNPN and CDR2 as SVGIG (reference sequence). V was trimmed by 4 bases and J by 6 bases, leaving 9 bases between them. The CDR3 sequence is CAWTGYDEKLFF. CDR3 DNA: TGTGCCTGGACCGGTTACGATGAAAAACTGTTTTTT.

The CDR3 reads CASSLRASRAEAFF. Here the CDR3 DNA reads TGTGCCAGCAGCTTGCGGGCCTCAAGGGCTGAAGCTTTCTTT. The chain uses TRBV9 and TRBJ1-1; D ambiguous. Germline loops: CDR1 SGDLS, CDR2 YYNGEE. CDR3 length: 14 residues. V lost 4 bases to trimming and J lost 6 bases, with 16 bases between them.

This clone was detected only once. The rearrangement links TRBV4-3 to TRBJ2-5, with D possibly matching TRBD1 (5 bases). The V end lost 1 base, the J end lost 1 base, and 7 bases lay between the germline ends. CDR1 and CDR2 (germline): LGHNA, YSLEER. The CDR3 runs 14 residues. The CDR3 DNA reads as TGCGCCAGCAGCCAAGGACAGTTCCAAGAGACCCAGTACTTC. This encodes CASSQGQFQETQYF.

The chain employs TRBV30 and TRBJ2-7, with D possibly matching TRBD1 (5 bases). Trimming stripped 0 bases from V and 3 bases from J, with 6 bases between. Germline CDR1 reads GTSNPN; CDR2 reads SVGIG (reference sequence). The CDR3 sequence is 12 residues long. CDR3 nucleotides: TGTGCCTGGAGTGTACAGGTCTACGAGCAGTACTTC. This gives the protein CAWSVQVYEQYF.

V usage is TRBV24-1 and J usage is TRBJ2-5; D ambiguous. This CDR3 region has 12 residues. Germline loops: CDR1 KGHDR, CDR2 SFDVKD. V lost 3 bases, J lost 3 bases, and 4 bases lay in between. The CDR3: CATSDTKETQYF. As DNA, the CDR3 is TGTGCCACCAGTGATACAAAAGAGACCCAGTACTTC.

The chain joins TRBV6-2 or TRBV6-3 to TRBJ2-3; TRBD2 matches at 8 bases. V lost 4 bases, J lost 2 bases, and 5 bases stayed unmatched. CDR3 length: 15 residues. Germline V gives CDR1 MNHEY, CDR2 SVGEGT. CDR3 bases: TGTGCCAGCAGTTTCGGGACTAGGTACACAGATACGCAGTATTTT. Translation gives CASSFGTRYTDTQYF.

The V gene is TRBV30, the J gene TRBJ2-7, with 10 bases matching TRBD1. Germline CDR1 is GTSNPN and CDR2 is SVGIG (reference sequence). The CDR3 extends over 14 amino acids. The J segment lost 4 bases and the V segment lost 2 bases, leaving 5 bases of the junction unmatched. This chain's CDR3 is CAWSNRDRGYEQYF. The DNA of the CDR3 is TGTGCCTGGAGTAACCGGGACAGGGGTTACGAGCAGTACTTC.

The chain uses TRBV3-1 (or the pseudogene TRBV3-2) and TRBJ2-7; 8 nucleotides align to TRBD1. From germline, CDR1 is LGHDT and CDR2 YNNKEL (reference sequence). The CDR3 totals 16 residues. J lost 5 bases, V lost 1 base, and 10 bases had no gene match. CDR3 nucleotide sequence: TGTGCCAGCAGCCAAGTCTTGACAGGGGCTGACCACGAGCAGTACTTC. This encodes CASSQVLTGADHEQYF.

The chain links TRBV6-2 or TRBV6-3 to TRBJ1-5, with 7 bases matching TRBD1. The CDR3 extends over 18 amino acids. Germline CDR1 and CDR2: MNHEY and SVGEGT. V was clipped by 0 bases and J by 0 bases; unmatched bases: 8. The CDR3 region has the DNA TGTGCCAGCAGTTACTCCGGCAGGGGGGTCGGTAGCAATCAGCCCCAGCATTTT. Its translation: CASSYSGRGVGSNQPQHF.

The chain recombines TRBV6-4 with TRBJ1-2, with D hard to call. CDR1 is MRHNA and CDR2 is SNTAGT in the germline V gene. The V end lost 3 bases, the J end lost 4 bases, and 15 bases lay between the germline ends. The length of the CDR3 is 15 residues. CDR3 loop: CASSENGQAIYGYTF. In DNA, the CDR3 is TGTGCCAGCAGTGAGAACGGTCAGGCGATCTATGGCTACACCTTC.

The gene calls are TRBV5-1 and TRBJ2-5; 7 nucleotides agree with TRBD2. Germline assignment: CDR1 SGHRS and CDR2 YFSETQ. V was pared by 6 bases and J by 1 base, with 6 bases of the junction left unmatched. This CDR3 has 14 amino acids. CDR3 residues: CASKVGGIQETQYF. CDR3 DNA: TGCGCCAGCAAGGTCGGGGGGATCCAAGAGACCCAGTACTTC.